What follows is one T cell receptor (beta chain) and its context. The antigen remains undetermined. TCR alpha and TCR beta cDNA libraries carrying sample barcodes and UMIs came from 5'RACE with constant-segment primers. TCRdb redid the calling of the 5' RACE reads with MiXCR, one entry per CDR3 protein. Of fewer than 400,000 distinct CDR3 sequences listed, about an eighth are singletons. The data were obtained in a study of T-cell memory formation after mild COVID-19. The study, taken as a whole, reports: From day 15 to 85, contracting clones were balanced between CD4 and CD8, whereas later expanders leaned toward CD4+. Some responding clones appeared in pre-infection memory, suggesting cross-reactive memory joined. CD8+ contracting clones occupied EMRA, while CD4+ ones occupied mainly CM and EM.

This CDR3 is 14 amino acids long. Germline-derived CDR1 and CDR2 are LGHDT and YNNKEL (reference sequence). V lost 3 bases, J lost 8 bases, and 14 bases lay in between. Sequenced input: PBMCs or a T cell subset sorted from them (not recorded which). The chain recombines TRBV3-1 with TRBJ2-1; D call uncertain. This clonotype originated in a man between 18 and 29 years old who had mild COVID-19 (a few samples of this study predate the infection). Cell type and time point are not known. CDR3 loop: CASSHRYRPDEQFF. CDR3 DNA sequence: TGTGCCAGCAGCCATCGTTACAGACCCGATGAGCAGTTCTTC.